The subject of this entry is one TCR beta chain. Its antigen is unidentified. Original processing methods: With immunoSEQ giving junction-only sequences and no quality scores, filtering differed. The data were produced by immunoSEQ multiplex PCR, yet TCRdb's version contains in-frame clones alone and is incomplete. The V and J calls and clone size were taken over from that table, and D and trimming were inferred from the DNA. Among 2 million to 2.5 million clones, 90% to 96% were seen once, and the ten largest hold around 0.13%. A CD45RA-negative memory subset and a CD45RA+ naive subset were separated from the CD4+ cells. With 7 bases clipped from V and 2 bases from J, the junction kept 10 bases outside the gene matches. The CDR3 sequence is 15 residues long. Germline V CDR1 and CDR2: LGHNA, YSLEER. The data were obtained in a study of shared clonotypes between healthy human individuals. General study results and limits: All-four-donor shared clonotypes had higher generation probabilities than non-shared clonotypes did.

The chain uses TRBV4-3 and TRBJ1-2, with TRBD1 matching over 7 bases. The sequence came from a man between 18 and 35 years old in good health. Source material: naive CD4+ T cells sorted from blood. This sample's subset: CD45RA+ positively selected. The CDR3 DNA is TGCGCCAGCACCGCTTTAGGGGGCGACAACTATGGCTACACCTTC. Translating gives CASTALGGDNYGYTF.